This T cell receptor (beta chain) stems from a study of blood T cells in healthy people across ages. The second PCR ran 7 to 11 cycles with a sample-barcoded 5' primer and J-beta primers. TCRdb analysed the 5' RACE reads with MiXCR anew, one entry per CDR3 protein. The table shows about 930,000 distinct CDR3 sequences, with about 28% occurring only once. The CDR3 contains 17 residues. After removal of 3 bases from V and 5 bases from J, the junction contained 13 bases not matched to a gene. Germline CDR1 is SGHRS and CDR2 is YFSETQ. The sample was also reused in another study, on T cells of mothers and their children. As reported in that work: Using the M1S primer, the second PCR added sample barcodes along with 2-4 random nucleotides.

The chain uses TRBV5-1 and TRBJ2-3; 9 nucleotides match TRBD2. This sequence was found in a woman aged 40 to 50 in good health. The source material was blood. This CDR3 is CASSSLLGGGAEDTQYF. The CDR3 bases are TGCGCCAGCAGCTCGCTTCTCGGCGGGGGGGCGGAAGATACGCAGTATTTT.